Each of the 14 T cell receptor beta chains below was sequenced from the same sample in a study of OX40 agonist ivuxolimab in advanced cancers. Library preparation used the immunoSEQ multiplex PCR assay. TCRdb re-hosts the immuneACCESS table, in-frame sequences only. Its copies lack some clones; in the studies checked, an unresolved V gene accounts for under half of them, and the cause for the rest is not known. The sample includes about 99,000 clones, with 94% observed a single time. 0.15% to 0.2% of the sample lies in the top ten. The source was CD4+ or CD8+ T cells sorted from blood, collected in a trial of the OX40 agonist ivuxolimab. The receptors derive from an adult with an advanced solid tumor such as melanoma, head and neck, liver or kidney cancer.

The chain combines TRBV7-2 with TRBJ1-4; perhaps TRBD1 as D (6 bases). Germline V CDR1 and CDR2: SGHTA, FQGNSA. The CDR3 contains 15 residues. Trimming shortened V by 1 base and J by 8 bases, and 14 bases separated the two germline ends. This CDR3 reads CASSLDGGVSEKLFF. CDR3 sequence (DNA): TGTGCCAGCAGCTTAGATGGGGGCGTCTCGGAAAAACTGTTTTTT.

The gene calls are TRBV11-3 and TRBJ2-1; 7 bases align to TRBD1. Germline CDR1 reads SGHNT; CDR2 reads YENEEA. The CDR3 is made up of 15 amino acids. The trim removed 5 bases at V and 2 bases at J, leaving 6 bases unmatched. The CDR3 DNA follows: TGTGCCAGCAGCCTGACCGGGACAGCCTACAATGAGCAGTTCTTC. As protein: CASSLTGTAYNEQFF.

The V call is TRBV7-2, the J call TRBJ1-2; TRBD1 might be the D (6 bases). This CDR3 is built from 13 residues. Germline lookup yields CDR1 SGHTA and CDR2 FQGNSA. Trimming took 5 bases from V and 8 from J, leaving 15 bases between them. CDR3 coding DNA: TGTGCCAGCAGCGCCGGGCAGGGGTACGGCTACACCTTC. This encodes CASSAGQGYGYTF.

The rearrangement uses TRBV6-5 and TRBJ1-1, with TRBD1 identical over 9 bases. Germline V gene sequence: CDR1 MNHEY, CDR2 SVGAGI. This CDR3 is 16 amino acids long. Unmatched junction bases numbered 5, after V lost 2 bases and J lost 1 base. CDR3 amino acids: CASSYLPGQGNTEAFF. Written as DNA, the CDR3 is TGTGCCAGCAGTTACCTCCCGGGACAGGGGAACACTGAAGCTTTCTTT.

The chain carries TRBV7-2 and TRBJ1-5; the D gene is possibly TRBD1 (5 bases). The CDR3 has 16 amino acids. CDR1 is SGHTA and CDR2 is FQGNSA in the germline V gene. V was clipped by 1 base and J by 0 bases, with 10 bases between them. The DNA for the CDR3 is TGTGCCAGCAGCTTAGTAACAGGAAATAGCAATCAGCCCCAGCATTTT. Amino acids: CASSLVTGNSNQPQHF.

The gene calls are TRBV18 and TRBJ1-1; D may be TRBD1 (5 bases). The CDR3 is 17 residues long. Trimming stripped 3 bases from V and 4 bases from J, with 21 bases between. Per the germline V gene, CDR1 is KGHSH and CDR2 is LQKENI. The CDR3 region is CASSPGLAGTVGTEAFF. In nucleotides, the CDR3 is TGTGCCAGCTCACCTGGGCTCGCAGGGACGGTAGGCACTGAAGCTTTCTTT.

The CDR3 spells CASSVSGVADTQYF. CDR3 DNA: TGTGCCAGCAGCGTAAGCGGGGTGGCAGATACGCAGTATTTT. V is TRBV9 and J is TRBJ2-3; 7 bases are shared with TRBD2. The CDR3 sequence is 14 residues long. The ends lost 1 base at V and 4 bases at J; junction bases unmatched: 3. CDR1 is SGDLS, CDR2 YYNGEE, per germline.

The chain combines TRBV11-3 with TRBJ2-5; the D is unclear. The CDR3 totals 15 residues. Deletions cut 0 bases from V and 4 bases from J, with 12 bases between. Germline CDR1 SGHNT, CDR2 YENEEA. CDR3 sequence (DNA): TGTGCCAGCAGCTTAGAGGGGTGGGCGAGAGAGACCCAGTACTTC. Translated, it gives CASSLEGWARETQYF.

This clone was picked up one time. This chain's CDR3 is CAISETPLDEQFF. In nucleotides, the CDR3 is TGTGCCATCAGTGAGACCCCCTTGGATGAGCAGTTCTTC. The genes are TRBV10-3 and TRBJ2-1; D remains unclear. V gave up 2 bases and J gave up 8 bases, with 10 bases separating them. Germline CDR1 ENHRY, CDR2 SYGVKD. There are 13 residues in the CDR3.

The chain links TRBV5-1 to TRBJ2-2, with D maybe TRBD1 (5 bases). CDR1 is SGHRS and CDR2 is YFSETQ in the germline V gene. The CDR3 length is 15 residues. The germline V and J ends were trimmed by 3 bases and 0 bases, with 9 bases remaining between them. The CDR3 sequence: CASSSGHANTGELFF. In DNA form, the CDR3 reads TGCGCCAGCAGCTCAGGACACGCGAACACCGGGGAGCTGTTTTTT.

This clone has just a few counts. The chain has TRBV7-9 and TRBJ1-1; no clear D gene. Germline V gene sequence: CDR1 SEHNR, CDR2 FQNEAQ (reference sequence). V was trimmed by 5 bases and J by 8 bases, leaving 12 bases between them. The CDR3 loop spans 12 amino acids. In DNA, the CDR3 is TGTGCCAGCAGCCTTCCCGGGAGGGAAGCTTTCTTT. It is translated as CASSLPGREAFF.

This rearrangement joins TRBV28 to TRBJ2-1, with D maybe TRBD2 (5 bases). Trimming pared 6 bases from V and 12 bases from J, leaving 15 bases between. This CDR3 contains 12 residues. Germline assignment: CDR1 MDHEN and CDR2 SYDVKM. CDR3 protein: CASSLRRAGQFF. The CDR3 DNA reads TGTGCCAGCAGCCTCAGACGGGCGGGGCAGTTCTTC.

V usage is TRBV27 and J usage is TRBJ2-1, with 14 positions matching TRBD2. The junction had 11 bases not matched to a gene; V was cut back by 6 bases and J by 7 bases. This CDR3 region has 17 residues. CDR1 and CDR2 from the germline V gene are MNHEY and SMNVEV (reference sequence). The CDR3 bases are TGTGCCAGCAGCCGAAGCCGGACTAGCGGGAGGTCGAATGAGCAGTTCTTC. Amino acid sequence: CASSRSRTSGRSNEQFF.

The gene calls are TRBV28 and TRBJ1-3, with D perhaps matching TRBD1 (5 bases). This CDR3 region has 17 residues. V was pared by 7 bases and J by 0 bases, with 19 bases between. CDR1 MDHEN and CDR2 SYDVKM come from the germline V gene. CDR3 nucleotide sequence: TGTGCCAGCAAACCGCCGGGGGACTCCCGCTCTGGAAACACCATATATTTT. Protein sequence: CASKPPGDSRSGNTIYF.